This T cell receptor beta chain was retrieved from a study of post-analysis software for immune sequencing data. For the study at large: Multiple sclerosis in the patients followed relapsing-remitting, secondary progressive and progressive-relapsing courses.

Incorporated into the TCR beta cDNA libraries were unique molecular identifiers, which served to reduce PCR and sequencing biases. Each sample of about 0.9 to 10 million input T cells yielded about 500,000 cDNA molecules, so each molecule approximated one T cell. TCRdb processed the PCR reads anew with MiXCR; each CDR3 protein has one entry. The sample lists 650,000 to 900,000 distinct CDR3 sequences, 35% to 55% occurring once. This clonotype was recorded only once. The TCR comes from a girl aged 5-17 years with multiple sclerosis. Input material: blood.

CDR3 region: CSVGAGGWAFF. For the CDR3, the DNA is TGCAGCGTTGGGGCAGGGGGTTGGGCTTTCTTT. The chain combines TRBV29-1 with TRBJ1-1; 7 bases agree with TRBD1. CDR1 is SQVTM and CDR2 is ANQGSEA in the germline V gene. V shed 4 bases and J 11 bases; nucleotides not matched to a gene: 7. The CDR3 has 11 residues. The variable domain in full, with the rest retrieved from reference TRBV29-1 and TRBJ1-1, is SAVISQKPSRDICQRGTSLTIQCQVDSQVTMMFWYRQQPGQSLTLIATANQGSEATYESGFVIDKFPISRPNLTFSTLTVSNMSPEDSSIYLCSVGAGGWAFFGQGTRLTVV.